This T cell receptor (beta chain) derives from a study of blood T cell repertoires in COVID-19. As for the study in general: Specimens from acute and convalescent COVID-19 originated in the United States, Italy and Spain. Nucleic acid was either cDNA or gDNA, and it came from T cells, B-cell-depleted T cells, or PBMCs.

V lost 3 bases and J lost 5, with 7 bases in between. This CDR3 spans 13 amino acids. The V gene's germline CDR1 is LNHDA and CDR2 SQIVND (reference sequence). This table comes from immunoSEQ multiplex PCR, and its TCRdb copy is limited to in-frame clones, with some not included. The repertoire holds approximately 89,000 clones, 70% to 90% seen once, with around 4.5% in the top ten. This clonotype was sampled from a man aged 65 to 85 with acute or convalescent COVID-19. This sequence joins TRBV19 and TRBJ2-2, with D possibly matching TRBD2 (6 bases). Sample: peripheral blood. CDR3 nucleotides: TGTGCCAGTAGTATGCGGGGTACCGGGGAGCTGTTTTTT. Its protein is CASSMRGTGELFF.